This note documents a single T cell receptor (beta chain) sequence. Sequenced by immunoSEQ multiplex PCR; TCRdb stores in-frame clones only, minus some. The repertoire holds some 740,000 clones, with nearly 95% as singletons. Only CD45RO-negative cells positively selected for CCR7 counted as naive CD8 cells, so terminally differentiated effector memory CD45RA+ cells were excluded. The data belong to a study of shared clonotypes between healthy human individuals. Germline lookup yields CDR1 SNHLY and CDR2 FYNNEI. J was trimmed by 7 bases and V by 5 bases; bases with no gene match: 12. The CDR3 runs 17 residues.

The TCR was taken from a man aged 25-45 years in good health. Sequencing was carried out using naive CD8+ T cells sorted from blood. The rearrangement links TRBV2 to TRBJ2-5; 14 bases match TRBD2. CDR3 nucleotide sequence: TGTGCCAGCAGTCGAGGCGGGACTAGCGGGAGCTTAGCGACCCAGTACTTC. This codes for CASSRGGTSGSLATQYF.